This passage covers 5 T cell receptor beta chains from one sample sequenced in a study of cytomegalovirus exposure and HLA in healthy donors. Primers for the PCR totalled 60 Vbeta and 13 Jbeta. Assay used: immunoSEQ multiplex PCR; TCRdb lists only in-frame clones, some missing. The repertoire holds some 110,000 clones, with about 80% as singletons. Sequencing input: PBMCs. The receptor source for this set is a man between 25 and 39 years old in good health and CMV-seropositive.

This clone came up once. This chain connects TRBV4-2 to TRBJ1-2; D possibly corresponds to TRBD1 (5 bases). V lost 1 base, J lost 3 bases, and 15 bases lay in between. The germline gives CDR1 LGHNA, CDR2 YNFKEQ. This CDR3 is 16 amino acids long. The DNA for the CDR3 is TGTGCCAGCAGCCAAGTAGTCGGGGGTGCAGACTATGGCTACACCTTC. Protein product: CASSQVVGGADYGYTF.

DNA for the CDR3: TGCGCCAGCAGCTTAGAACAGGGGGGCACCGGGGAGCTGTTTTTT. It translates to CASSLEQGGTGELFF. The chain links TRBV5-1 to TRBJ2-2; 8 bases match TRBD1. Germline trimming cut 2 bases from V and 4 bases from J; bases unmatched to any gene: 4. The germline CDR1 and CDR2 sequences are SGHRS and YFSETQ. There are 15 residues in the CDR3. Full variable domain (missing parts from reference TRBV5-1 and TRBJ2-2): KAGVTQTPRYLIKTRGQQVTLSCSPISGHRSVSWYQQTPGQGLQFLFEYFSETQRNKGNFPGRFSGRQFSNSRSEMNVSTLELGDSALYLCASSLEQGGTGELFFGEGSRLTVL.

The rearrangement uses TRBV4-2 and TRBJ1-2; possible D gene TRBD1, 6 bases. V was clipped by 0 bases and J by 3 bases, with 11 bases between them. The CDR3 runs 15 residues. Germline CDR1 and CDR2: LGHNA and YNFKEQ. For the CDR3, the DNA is TGTGCCAGCAGCCAAGATTCGGGGGGCTACTATGGCTACACCTTC. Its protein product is CASSQDSGGYYGYTF.

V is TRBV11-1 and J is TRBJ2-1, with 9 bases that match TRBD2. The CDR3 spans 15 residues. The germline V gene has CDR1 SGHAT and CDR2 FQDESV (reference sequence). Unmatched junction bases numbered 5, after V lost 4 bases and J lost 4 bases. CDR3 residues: CASSSRTSAYNEQFF. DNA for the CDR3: TGTGCCAGCAGCTCCCGGACTAGCGCATACAATGAGCAGTTCTTC.

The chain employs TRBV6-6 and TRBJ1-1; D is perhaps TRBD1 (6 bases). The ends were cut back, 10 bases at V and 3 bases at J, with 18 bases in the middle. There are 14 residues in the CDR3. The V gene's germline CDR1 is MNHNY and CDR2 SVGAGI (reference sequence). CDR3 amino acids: CATALGGGYTEAFF. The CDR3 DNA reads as TGTGCCACCGCGCTTGGGGGGGGCTACACTGAAGCTTTCTTT.